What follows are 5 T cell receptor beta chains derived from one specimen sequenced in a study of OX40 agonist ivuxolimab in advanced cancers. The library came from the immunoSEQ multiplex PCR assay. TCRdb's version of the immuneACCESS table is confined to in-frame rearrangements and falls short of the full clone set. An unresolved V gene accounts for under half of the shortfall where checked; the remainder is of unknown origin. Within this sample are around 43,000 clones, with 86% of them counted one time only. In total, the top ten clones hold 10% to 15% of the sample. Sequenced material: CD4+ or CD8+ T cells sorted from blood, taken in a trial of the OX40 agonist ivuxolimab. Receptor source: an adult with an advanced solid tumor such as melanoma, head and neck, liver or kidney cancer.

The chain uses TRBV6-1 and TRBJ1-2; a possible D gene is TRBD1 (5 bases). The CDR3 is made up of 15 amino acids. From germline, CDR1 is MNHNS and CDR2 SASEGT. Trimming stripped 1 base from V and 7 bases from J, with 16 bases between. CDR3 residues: CASSEVDISAGGYTF. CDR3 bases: TGTGCCAGCAGTGAAGTGGACATATCGGCGGGTGGCTACACCTTC.

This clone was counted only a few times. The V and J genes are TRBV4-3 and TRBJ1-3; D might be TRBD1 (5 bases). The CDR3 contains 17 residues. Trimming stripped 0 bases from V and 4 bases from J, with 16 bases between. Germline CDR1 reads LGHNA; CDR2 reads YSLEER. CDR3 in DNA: TGCGCCAGCAGCCAAGATCATTTAGGGACCTGGGGAAACACCATATATTTT. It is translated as CASSQDHLGTWGNTIYF.

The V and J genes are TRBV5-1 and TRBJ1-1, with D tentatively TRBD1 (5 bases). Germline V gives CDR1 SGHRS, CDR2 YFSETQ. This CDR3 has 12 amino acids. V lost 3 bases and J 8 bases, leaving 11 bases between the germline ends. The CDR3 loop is CASSSDSDEAFF. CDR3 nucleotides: TGCGCCAGCAGCTCCGACAGCGACGAAGCTTTCTTT.

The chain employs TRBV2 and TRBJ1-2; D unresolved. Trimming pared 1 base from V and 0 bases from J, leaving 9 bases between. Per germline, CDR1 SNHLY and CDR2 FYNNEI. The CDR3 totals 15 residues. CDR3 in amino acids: CASSEVGAANYGYTF. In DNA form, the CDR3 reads TGTGCCAGCAGTGAAGTCGGCGCCGCTAACTATGGCTACACCTTC.

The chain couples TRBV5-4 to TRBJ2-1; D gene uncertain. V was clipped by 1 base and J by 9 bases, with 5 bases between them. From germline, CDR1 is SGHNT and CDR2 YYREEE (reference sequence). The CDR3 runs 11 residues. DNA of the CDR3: TGTGCCAGCAGCTTGACCGGTGAGCAGTTCTTC. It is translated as CASSLTGEQFF.